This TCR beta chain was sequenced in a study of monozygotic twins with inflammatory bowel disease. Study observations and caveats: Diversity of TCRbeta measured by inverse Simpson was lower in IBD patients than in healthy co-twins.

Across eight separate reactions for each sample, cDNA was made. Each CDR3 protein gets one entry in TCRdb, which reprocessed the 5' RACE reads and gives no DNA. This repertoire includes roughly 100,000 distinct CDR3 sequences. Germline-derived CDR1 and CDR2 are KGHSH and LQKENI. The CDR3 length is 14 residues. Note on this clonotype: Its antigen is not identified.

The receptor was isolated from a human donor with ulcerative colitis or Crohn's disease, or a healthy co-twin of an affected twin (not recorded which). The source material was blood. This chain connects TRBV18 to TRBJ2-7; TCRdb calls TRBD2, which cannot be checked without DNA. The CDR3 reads CASSSSQSGYEQYF.